A single T cell receptor (beta chain) is shown here with its context. Participant-given clinical history determined each cohort assignment. This CDR3 spans 14 amino acids. Trimming removed 4 bases from V and 4 bases from J, with 13 bases in between. CDR1 is LNHDA and CDR2 is SQIVND in the germline V gene (reference sequence). This entry belongs to a study of blood T cell repertoires in COVID-19. Study information: Both acute and convalescent COVID-19 samples were obtained from the United States, Italy and Spain. T cells, B-cell-depleted T cells, or PBMCs provided the cDNA or gDNA that served as material.

Some clones are missing from TCRdb's copy, which holds only in-frame ones; the method was immunoSEQ multiplex PCR. Here the sample spans 150,000 to 200,000 clones, 80% to 90% being singletons. The sample taken for sequencing was PBMCs or T cells enriched from blood (not recorded which). The sequence was collected from a woman aged 40 to 50 with acute COVID-19. The V call is TRBV19, the J call TRBJ1-2; D remains ambiguous. The DNA for the CDR3 is TGTGCCAGTAGTACAGCAAGGACTGTCTATGGCTACACCTTC. Protein product: CASSTARTVYGYTF.